This T cell receptor beta chain is from a study of CD8+ T cells in alopecia areata. The wider study: At a dose of 5 to 10 mg twice daily, oral tofacitinib was given to treated patients. For treated patients, severity scores reflected the percentage of scalp area affected. Overall study findings and caveats: Researchers report lesional scalp, most notably alopecia totalis/universalis, outstripped normal scalp in clonality.

With V trimmed by 4 bases and J by 3 bases, 6 bases remained unmatched. Germline V gene data show CDR1 as MNHNS and CDR2 as SASEGT. The CDR3 covers 16 residues. This clone was found a few times. Its antigen is not identified. As to treatment: oral pan-JAK inhibitor, 5-10 mg twice daily. RNA extraction was followed by reverse transcription into cDNA, which acted as the sequencing template. Assay: immunoSEQ multiplex PCR; the TCRdb copy retains only in-frame clones and omits some. The sample includes 85,000 to 95,000 clones, about two thirds of them seen just once. V usage is TRBV6-1 and J usage is TRBJ1-5, with 10 bases identical to TRBD1. The receptor's source is a human donor with alopecia areata. The starting material was CD8+ T cells sorted from blood, obtained at roughly week 45, from a patient treated with tofacitinib. The CDR3: CASSATGGSYNQPQHF. The CDR3 bases are TGTGCCAGCAGTGCGACAGGGGGCTCTTACAATCAGCCCCAGCATTTT.